This record looks at one T cell receptor beta chain sequence and its context. This clone's antigen is unknown. No qualities accompany the bases; no much larger clone lies one base away. The data were obtained in a study of blood T cell repertoires in COVID-19 (dated by TCRdb to about 2020). With respect to the entire study: The collaborator samples originated in the United States, Italy and Spain and spanned the acute and convalescent phases of COVID-19. The material from the prospective study consisted of cDNA or gDNA derived from T cells, B-cell-depleted T cells, or PBMCs. The dataset comprised deeply sampled blood TCRbeta repertoires from subjects exposed to, actively infected with, or recovered from COVID-19. The repertoires were released in a freely available public database intended as a resource for research on the immune response to SARS-CoV-2. The samples were drawn from the first 160 participants of the ongoing ImmuneRACE study and from 950 to 1,500 subjects provided by 6 global collaborators. Nearly every sample came with metadata listing a de-identified subject ID, COVID-19 status, age in years and sex. Where available, HLA class I and class II types were obtained from metadata supplied by the sample provider rather than from assay-based typing. The full study reports these points: The quantity of clinical and demographic metadata differed by source and by participant and was supplied without curation.

At one collaborating source in Seattle, patients were enrolled during active infection and were followed longitudinally through the course of disease. Whole blood was collected in K2EDTA tubes by collaborating institutions according to the institutions' own protocols. For TCRbeta analysis, collaborators shipped samples as frozen whole blood, isolated PBMCs, or DNA extracted from either of those sample types. CDR1 and CDR2 were assigned from the germline V gene as SGHAT and FQNNGV. From the cysteine up to the phenylalanine, the CDR3 has a length of 16 residues. Only the CDR3 DNA is retained, 48 bases long and in frame from the first base. Trimming takes 5 bases from V and 1 base from J, and the germline ends sit 17 bases apart. TCRbeta CDR3 regions were amplified from genomic DNA by means of the immunoSEQ Assay, a bias-controlled multiplex PCR. The original pipeline was this. The number of nucleated cells in each sample was estimated by amplification of reference gene primers within the assay. Sequence reads were collapsed and filtered to measure the absolute abundance of every unique TCRbeta CDR3 rearrangement. For each sample, productive Simpson clonality was calculated as the square root of Simpson's diversity index over productive rearrangements. As stored in TCRdb, this immuneACCESS dataset retains in-frame rearrangements with V and J assigned. A fraction of the clones does not appear; measured against another copy, unresolved V genes explain less than half of the discrepancy, and the remainder lacks a known reason. The V and J calls and the clone size are those of that table, but D and trimming were determined from the DNA. This sample lists fewer than 450,000 clones; approximately 88% were detected once. Roughly 12% of the sample lies in the top ten.

The material sequenced was peripheral blood. This TCR was recovered from a woman aged 45-59 years with COVID-19, enrolled during active disease. The rearrangement joined TRBV11-2 to TRBJ2-5, with the D gene not clear enough to name. The nucleotide sequence is TGTGCCAGCAGCCCTAGTACCATGAATTTCCAAGAGACCCAGTACTTC. Its translation reads: CASSPSTMNFQETQYF.